This T cell receptor (beta chain) is from a study of OX40 agonist ivuxolimab in advanced cancers. Sequencing was performed with immunoSEQ multiplex PCR; in TCRdb, only in-frame clones are kept and a portion is missing. The sample has about 150,000 clones; roughly 94% are singletons. Specimen: CD4+ or CD8+ T cells sorted from blood, collected in a trial of the OX40 agonist ivuxolimab. The sequence derives from an adult with an advanced solid tumor such as melanoma, head and neck, liver or kidney cancer.

The CDR3 nucleotides are TGCGCCAGCAGTGAAGGGAGCGGGGTCTACGAGCAGTACTTC. Residues: CASSEGSGVYEQYF. The chain couples TRBV10-1 to TRBJ2-7, with 7 positions matching TRBD2. Germline lookup yields CDR1 WNHNN and CDR2 SYGVQD (reference sequence). With 3 bases clipped from V and 3 bases from J, the junction kept 5 bases outside the gene matches. This CDR3 contains 14 residues.